The clone carrying this TCR beta chain was seen a handful of times. The antigen remains undetermined. The sample comes from a study of memory CD4+ T cells and cytomegalovirus serostatus. Findings and limits, study-wide: About 40% of the roughly 160 known CMV-associated TCRbeta sequences appeared in CD4+ memory.

Single viable CD3+CD4+CD8-CD45RO+ cells were sorted as the memory CD4+ T cells. Germline loops: CDR1 SGHDT, CDR2 YYEEEE. CDR3 length: 15 amino acids. With 0 bases removed from V and 7 bases from J, the gap between germline ends came to 13 bases. Using immunoSEQ multiplex PCR, the repertoire was profiled, and TCRdb retains in-frame clones only, with some absent. The table lists more than 50,000 clones, roughly 78% of them singletons. The receptor was isolated from an adult in good health and CMV-seronegative. The V call is TRBV5-6, the J call TRBJ1-4, with D unclear. Sequenced: memory CD4+ T cells from blood. This CDR3 is CASSLGGVSREKLFF. CDR3 nucleotide sequence: TGTGCCAGCAGCTTGGGCGGGGTGAGTCGTGAAAAACTGTTTTTT.